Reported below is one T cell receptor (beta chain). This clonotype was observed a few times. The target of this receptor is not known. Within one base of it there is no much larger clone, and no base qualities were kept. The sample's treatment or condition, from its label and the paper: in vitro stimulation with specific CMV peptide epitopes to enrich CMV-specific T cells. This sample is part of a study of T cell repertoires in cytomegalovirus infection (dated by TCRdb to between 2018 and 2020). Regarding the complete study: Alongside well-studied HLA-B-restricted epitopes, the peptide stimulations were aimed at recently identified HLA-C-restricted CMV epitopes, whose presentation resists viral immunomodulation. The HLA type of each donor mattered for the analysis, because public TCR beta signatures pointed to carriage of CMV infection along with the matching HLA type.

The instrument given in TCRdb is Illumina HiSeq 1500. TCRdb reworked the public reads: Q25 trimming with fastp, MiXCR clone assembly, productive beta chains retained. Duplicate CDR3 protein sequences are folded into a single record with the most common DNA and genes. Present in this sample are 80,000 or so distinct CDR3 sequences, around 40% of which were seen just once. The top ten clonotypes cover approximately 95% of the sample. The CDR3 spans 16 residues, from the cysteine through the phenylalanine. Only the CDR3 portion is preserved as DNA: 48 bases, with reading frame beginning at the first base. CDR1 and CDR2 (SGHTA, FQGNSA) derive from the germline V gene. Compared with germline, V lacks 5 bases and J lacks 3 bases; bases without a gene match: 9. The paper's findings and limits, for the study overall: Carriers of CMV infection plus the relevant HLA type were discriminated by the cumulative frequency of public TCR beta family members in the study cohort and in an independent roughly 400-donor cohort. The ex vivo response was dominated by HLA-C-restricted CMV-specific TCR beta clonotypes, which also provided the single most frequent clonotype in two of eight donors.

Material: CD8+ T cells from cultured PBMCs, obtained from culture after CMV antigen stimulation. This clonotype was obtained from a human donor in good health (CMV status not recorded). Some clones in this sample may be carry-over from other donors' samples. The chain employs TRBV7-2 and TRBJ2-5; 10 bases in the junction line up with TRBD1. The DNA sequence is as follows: TGTGCCAGCAGCCACAGCACCGGGACAGGGGAAGAGACCCAGTACTTC. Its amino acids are CASSHSTGTGEETQYF.